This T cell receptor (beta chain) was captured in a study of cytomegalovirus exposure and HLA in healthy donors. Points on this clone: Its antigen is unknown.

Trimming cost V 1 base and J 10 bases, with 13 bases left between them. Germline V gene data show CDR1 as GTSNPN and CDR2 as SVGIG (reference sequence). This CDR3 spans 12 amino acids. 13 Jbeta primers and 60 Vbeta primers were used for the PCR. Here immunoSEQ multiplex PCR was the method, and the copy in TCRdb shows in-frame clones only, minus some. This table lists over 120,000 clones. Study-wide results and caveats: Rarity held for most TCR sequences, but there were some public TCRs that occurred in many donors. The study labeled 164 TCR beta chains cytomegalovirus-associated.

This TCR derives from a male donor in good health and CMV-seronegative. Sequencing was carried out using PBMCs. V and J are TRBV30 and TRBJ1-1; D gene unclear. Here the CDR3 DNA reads TGTGCCTGGAGTGCCTTGCTTACCGGAGCTTTCTTT. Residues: CAWSALLTGAFF.